The source of this TCR beta chain is a study of T cells in Graves' hyperthyroidism and ophthalmopathy. Broader study findings: Blood also carried most thyroid clonotypes expanded above 0.001.

Worth noting for this clonotype: Antigen specificity is unknown. This could be a read error, since a much larger clone is one nucleotide away.

PBMCs were collected from an approximately 10 ml volume of fresh peripheral blood. The CDR3 totals 15 residues. The germline V gene encodes CDR1 LNHNV and CDR2 YYDKDF (reference sequence). Trimming pared 3 bases from V and 3 bases from J, leaving 13 bases between. Authors of the study amplified TCR beta CDR3 regions from RNA transcripts. The HTBI primer set was used in a first-round RT-PCR of the TCR CDR3. From the multiplex PCR reads, TCRdb called clonotypes with MiXCR, one entry per CDR3 protein. The profile covers 300,000 to 450,000 distinct CDR3 sequences, with 13% appearing a single time and around 9.2% taken by the ten largest.

The chain is built from TRBV15 and TRBJ2-3, with D perhaps matching TRBD2 (6 bases). This receptor was taken from a woman between 18 and 29 years old with Graves' hyperthyroidism. The source material was blood. The CDR3: CATSSYYGGTDTQYF. In nucleotides, the CDR3 is TGTGCCACCAGCAGCTACTATGGAGGGACAGATACGCAGTATTTT.